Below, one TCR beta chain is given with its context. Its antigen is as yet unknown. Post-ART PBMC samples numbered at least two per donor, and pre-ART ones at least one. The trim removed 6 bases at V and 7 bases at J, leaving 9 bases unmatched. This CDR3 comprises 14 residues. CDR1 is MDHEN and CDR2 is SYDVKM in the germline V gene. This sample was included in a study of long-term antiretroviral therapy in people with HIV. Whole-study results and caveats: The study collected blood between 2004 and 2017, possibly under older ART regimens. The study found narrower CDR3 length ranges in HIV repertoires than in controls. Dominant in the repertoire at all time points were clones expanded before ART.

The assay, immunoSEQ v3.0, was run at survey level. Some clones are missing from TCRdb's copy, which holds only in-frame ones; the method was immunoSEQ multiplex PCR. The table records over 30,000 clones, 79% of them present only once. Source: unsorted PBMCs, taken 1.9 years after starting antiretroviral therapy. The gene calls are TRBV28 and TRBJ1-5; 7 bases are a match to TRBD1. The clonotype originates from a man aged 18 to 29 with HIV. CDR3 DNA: TGTGCCAGCAGCTTACAGGGGACTGGGCAGCCCCAGCATTTT. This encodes CASSLQGTGQPQHF.